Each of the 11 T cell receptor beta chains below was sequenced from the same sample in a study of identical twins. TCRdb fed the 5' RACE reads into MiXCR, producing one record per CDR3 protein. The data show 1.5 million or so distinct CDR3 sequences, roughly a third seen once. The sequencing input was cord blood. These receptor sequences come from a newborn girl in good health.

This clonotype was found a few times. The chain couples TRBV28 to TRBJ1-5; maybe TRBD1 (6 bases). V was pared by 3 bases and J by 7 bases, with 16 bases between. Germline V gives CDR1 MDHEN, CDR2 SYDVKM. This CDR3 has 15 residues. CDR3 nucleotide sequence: TGTGCCAGCAGTTTGGGGGGCAGAGGGGTCCAGCCCCAGCATTTT. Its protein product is CASSLGGRGVQPQHF.

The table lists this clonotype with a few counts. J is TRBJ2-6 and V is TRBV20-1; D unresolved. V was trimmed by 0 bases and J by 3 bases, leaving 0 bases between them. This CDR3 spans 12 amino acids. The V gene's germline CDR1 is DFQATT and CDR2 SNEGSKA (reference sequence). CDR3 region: CSARDGANVLTF. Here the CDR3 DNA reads TGCAGTGCTAGAGATGGGGCCAACGTCCTGACTTTC.

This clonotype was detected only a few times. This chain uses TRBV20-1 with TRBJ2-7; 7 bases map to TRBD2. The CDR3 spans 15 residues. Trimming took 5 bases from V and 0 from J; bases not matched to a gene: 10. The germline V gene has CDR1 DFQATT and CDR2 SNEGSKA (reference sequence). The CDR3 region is CSAEPRLAYSYEQYF. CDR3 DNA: TGCAGTGCTGAACCCCGACTAGCCTACTCCTACGAGCAGTACTTC.

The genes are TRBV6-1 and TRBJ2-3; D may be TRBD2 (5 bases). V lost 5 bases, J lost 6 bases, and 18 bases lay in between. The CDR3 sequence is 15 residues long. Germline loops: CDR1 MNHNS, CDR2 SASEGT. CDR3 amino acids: CASSPPPGLADTQYF. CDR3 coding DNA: TGTGCCAGCAGTCCACCCCCTGGTTTAGCGGATACGCAGTATTTT.

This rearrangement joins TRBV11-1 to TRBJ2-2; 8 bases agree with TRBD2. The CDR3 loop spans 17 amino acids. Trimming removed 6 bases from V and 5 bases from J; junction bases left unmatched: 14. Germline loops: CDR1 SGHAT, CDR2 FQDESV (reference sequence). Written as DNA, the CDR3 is TGTGCCAGCAGTTCGGGACTAGGAAGGACGGGAACCGGGGAGCTGTTTTTT. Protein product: CASSSGLGRTGTGELFF.

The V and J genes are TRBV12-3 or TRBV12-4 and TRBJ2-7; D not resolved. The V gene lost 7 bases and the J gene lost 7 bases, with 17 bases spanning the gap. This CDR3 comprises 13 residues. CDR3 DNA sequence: TGTGCCAGCACTCACAGCTCCTACAATGAGCAGTACTTC. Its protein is CASTHSSYNEQYF.

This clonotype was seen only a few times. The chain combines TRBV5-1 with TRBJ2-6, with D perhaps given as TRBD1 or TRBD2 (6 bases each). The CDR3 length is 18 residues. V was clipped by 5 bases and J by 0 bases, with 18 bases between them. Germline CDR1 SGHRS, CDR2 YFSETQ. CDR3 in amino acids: CASRYGGRISSGANVLTF. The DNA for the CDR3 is TGCGCCAGCAGATACGGGGGCAGAATCAGCTCTGGGGCCAACGTCCTGACTTTC.

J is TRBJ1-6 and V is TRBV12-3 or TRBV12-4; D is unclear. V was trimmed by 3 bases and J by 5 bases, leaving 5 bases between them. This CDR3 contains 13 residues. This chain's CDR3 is CASSFTDNSPLHF. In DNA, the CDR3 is TGTGCCAGCAGTTTCACAGATAATTCACCCCTCCACTTT.

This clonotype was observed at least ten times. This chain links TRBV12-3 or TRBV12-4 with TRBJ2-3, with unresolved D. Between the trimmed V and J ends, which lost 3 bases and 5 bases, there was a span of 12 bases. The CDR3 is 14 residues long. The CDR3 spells CASSLAPSGDTQYF. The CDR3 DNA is TGTGCCAGCAGTTTGGCCCCCTCTGGAGATACGCAGTATTTT.

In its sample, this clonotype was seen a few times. The DNA of the CDR3 is TGCGCCAGCAGCTTGACAGGGCGGGACGAGCAGTACTTC. Translated: CASSLTGRDEQYF. The chain combines TRBV5-1 with TRBJ2-7, with D possibly matching TRBD1 (6 bases). Germline V CDR1 and CDR2: SGHRS, YFSETQ. Trimming left V 1 base short and J 5 bases short, with 10 bases between. This CDR3 comprises 13 residues.

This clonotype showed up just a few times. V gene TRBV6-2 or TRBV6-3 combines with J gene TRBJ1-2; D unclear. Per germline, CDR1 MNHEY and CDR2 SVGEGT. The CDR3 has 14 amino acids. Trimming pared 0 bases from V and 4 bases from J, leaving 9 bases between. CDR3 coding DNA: TGTGCCAGCAGTTACTCGAGCGGAGGCTATGGCTACACCTTC. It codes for CASSYSSGGYGYTF.